The entry below gives a single T cell receptor (beta chain) sequence along with its context. Antigen unknown. For sex, age, current smoking status and body mass index, every depressed patient had a pairwise-matched non-depressed control. All participants were of European descent. This record belongs to a study of untreated major depressive disorder. Some clones are missing from TCRdb's copy, which holds only in-frame ones; the method was immunoSEQ multiplex PCR. This table has just over 20,000 clones, around 87% appearing once. Study-wide results and caveats: TRBV05-01 (Vbeta 5.1) usage was higher in CD4+ T cells of depressed patients than controls.

The CDR3 has 14 residues. The ends were cut back, 9 bases at V and 2 bases at J, with 15 bases in the middle. CDR1 and CDR2 from the germline V gene are MNHEY and SMNVEV (reference sequence). Sequencing was done on a sample of CD4+ T cells from PBMCs. The clonotype comes from a woman younger than 45 in good health. The J gene is TRBJ2-3, the V gene TRBV27; perhaps D is TRBD1 or TRBD2 (6 bases each). The CDR3 protein is CASRGSGFTDTQYF. CDR3 nucleotides: TGTGCCAGTAGGGGGAGCGGGTTCACAGATACGCAGTATTTT.